The 19 T cell receptor beta chains reported below all come from one sample, sequenced in a study of blood T cell repertoires in COVID-19. Profiled with immunoSEQ multiplex PCR; TCRdb holds only in-frame clones, not every one. The repertoire holds under 130,000 clones, about 85% seen once, with 4% to 5% in the top ten. The sequencing input was peripheral blood. These TCRs come from a man in his fifties with acute or convalescent COVID-19.

The CDR3 here is CASSFTGTGYEQYF. The CDR3 nucleotides read TGTGCCAGCAGTTTTACCGGGACAGGCTACGAGCAGTACTTC. The rearrangement joins TRBV6-5 to TRBJ2-7, with 8 bases lining up with TRBD1. V gave up 4 bases and J gave up 3 bases; unmatched junction bases: 5. Germline CDR1 is MNHEY and CDR2 is SVGAGI. The CDR3 runs to 14 residues.

The chain employs TRBV5-5 and TRBJ2-7, with D maybe TRBD1 (5 bases). The germline V and J ends were trimmed by 4 bases and 2 bases, with 10 bases remaining between them. Germline CDR1 and CDR2: SGHKS and YYEKEE (reference sequence). CDR3 length: 13 amino acids. The CDR3 sequence: CASSQGAAYEQYF. Here the CDR3 DNA reads TGTGCCAGCAGCCAGGGCGCAGCCTACGAGCAGTACTTC. Variable domain in full (rest from reference TRBV5-5 and TRBJ2-7): DAGVTQSPTHLIKTRGQQVTLRCSPISGHKSVSWYQQVLGQGPQFIFQYYEKEERGRGNFPDRFSARQFPNYSSELNVNALLLGDSALYLCASSQGAAYEQYFGPGTRLTVT.

This clone was counted a single time. This chain connects TRBV7-3 to TRBJ2-6; TRBD1 might be the D (6 bases). V shed 4 bases and J shed 2 bases, with 15 bases lying between them. CDR1 and CDR2 from the germline V gene are SGHTA and FQGTGA. The CDR3 runs 17 residues. CDR3 protein: CASSSTGMSAGANVLTF. CDR3 DNA: TGTGCCAGCAGCTCCACAGGGATGAGCGCTGGGGCCAACGTCCTGACTTTC.

CDR3 bases: TGTGCCAGCAGTTTAGTACCGGGGGATACGCAGTATTTT. Encoded protein: CASSLVPGDTQYF. The chain links TRBV12-3 or TRBV12-4 to TRBJ2-3; TRBD2 might be the D (5 bases). The ends were cut back, 1 base at V and 6 bases at J, with 8 bases in the middle. The CDR3 loop spans 13 amino acids.

This chain uses TRBV5-1 with TRBJ1-1, with D maybe TRBD1 (5 bases). The length of the CDR3 is 14 residues. V shed 0 bases and J shed 3 bases, with 9 bases lying between them. Germline CDR1 is SGHRS and CDR2 is YFSETQ. In DNA, the CDR3 is TGCGCCAGCAGCTTGGAAGGGGATTACACTGAAGCTTTCTTT. This gives the protein CASSLEGDYTEAFF.

The V gene is TRBV9, the J gene TRBJ1-2; D gene ambiguous. The CDR3 sequence is 13 residues long. Germline CDR1 and CDR2: SGDLS and YYNGEE. The ends were cut back, 6 bases at V and 3 bases at J, with 12 bases in the middle. CDR3 sequence (DNA): TGTGCCAGCACGGAGGGTAGGGACTATGGCTACACCTTC. Its protein is CASTEGRDYGYTF. Variable domain in full (rest from reference TRBV9 and TRBJ1-2): DSGVTQTPKHLITATGQRVTLRCSPRSGDLSVYWYQQSLDQGLQFLIQYYNGEERAKGNILERFSAQQFPDLHSELNLSSLELGDSALYFCASTEGRDYGYTFGSGTRLTVV.

CDR3 sequence: CASSERLAGALRTQYF. The CDR3 region has the DNA TGTGCCAGCAGCGAGAGACTAGCGGGGGCCTTAAGGACCCAGTACTTC. The chain has TRBV5-8 and TRBJ2-5, with 12 bases lining up with TRBD2. V was clipped by 4 bases and J by 7 bases; unmatched bases: 11. The CDR3 length is 16 residues. Germline V gene lookup returns CDR1 SGHTS and CDR2 YDEGEE.

V and J are TRBV11-2 and TRBJ1-2; 7 bases are a match to TRBD1. With 1 base clipped from V and 6 bases from J, the junction kept 5 bases outside the gene matches. Germline V lookup: CDR1 SGHAT, CDR2 FQNNGV. The CDR3 loop spans 14 amino acids. CDR3 sequence: CASSLGQGVDGYTF. CDR3 DNA sequence: TGTGCCAGCAGCTTAGGTCAGGGGGTGGATGGCTACACCTTC. Full variable domain (rest looked up from reference TRBV11-2 and TRBJ1-2): EAGVAQSPRYKIIEKRQSVAFWCNPISGHATLYWYQQILGQGPKLLIQFQNNGVVDDSQLPKDRFSAERLKGVDSTLKIQPAKLEDSAVYLCASSLGQGVDGYTFGSGTRLTVV.

The V call is TRBV11-2, the J call TRBJ2-3; D is undetermined. The CDR3 is 12 amino acids. Germline CDR1 is SGHAT and CDR2 is FQNNGV. Trimming removed 1 base from V and 7 bases from J, with 6 bases in between. In DNA, the CDR3 is TGTGCCAGCAGCTTAGTACTGAATACGCAGTATTTT. Residues: CASSLVLNTQYF.

CDR3 loop: CASSSGAAYNSPLHF. As DNA, the CDR3 is TGTGCCAGCAGCTCCGGCGCGGCTTATAATTCACCCCTCCACTTT. This chain uses TRBV5-4 with TRBJ1-6, with D uncertain. This CDR3 comprises 15 residues. Germline CDR1 is SGHNT and CDR2 is YYREEE (reference sequence). With 3 bases removed from V and 4 bases from J, the gap between germline ends came to 11 bases.

The CDR3 reads CASRGQGIRNEQFF. The CDR3 nucleotides are TGTGCCAGCAGGGGACAGGGAATAAGAAATGAGCAGTTCTTC. The chain has TRBV3-1 (or the pseudogene TRBV3-2) and TRBJ2-1; the match to TRBD1 covers 9 bases. The CDR3 spans 14 residues. Germline lookup yields CDR1 LGHDT and CDR2 YNNKEL (reference sequence). The ends lost 6 bases at V and 7 bases at J; junction bases unmatched: 7.

V gene TRBV4-1 combines with J gene TRBJ1-1; D gene uncertain. Trimming took 4 bases from V and 1 from J, leaving 16 bases between them. The germline gives CDR1 MGHRA, CDR2 YSYEKL. The CDR3 loop spans 16 amino acids. CDR3 DNA: TGCGCCAGCAGCCCAAAGACAACCCTGGGGAACACTGAAGCTTTCTTT. It specifies CASSPKTTLGNTEAFF.

The chain is built from TRBV5-1 and TRBJ2-7; 14 bases fit TRBD2. With V trimmed by 0 bases and J by 9 bases, 8 bases remained unmatched. CDR3 length: 16 residues. Germline V gene lookup returns CDR1 SGHRS and CDR2 YFSETQ. CDR3 in DNA: TGCGCCAGCAGCTTGGGGACTAGCGGGGGGCAGGATGCGCAGTACTTC. As protein: CASSLGTSGGQDAQYF.

The chain is built from TRBV5-8 and TRBJ1-4; D unclear. Germline V gives CDR1 SGHTS, CDR2 YDEGEE. Trimming removed 3 bases at V and 5 bases at J, with 8 bases between. The CDR3 contains 13 residues. The DNA of the CDR3 is TGTGCCAGCAGCTGGCCTCACAATGAAAAACTGTTTTTT. Encoded protein: CASSWPHNEKLFF.

Details on this clone: The sample holds other DNA sequences that translate to the same CDR3. V gene TRBV6-5 combines with J gene TRBJ1-2, with no clear D. V dropped 6 bases and J dropped 0 bases, with 5 bases sitting between them. This CDR3 is built from 12 residues. From germline, CDR1 is MNHEY and CDR2 SVGAGI. This CDR3 reads CASRTANYGYTF. The CDR3 DNA reads TGTGCCAGCAGAACGGCTAACTATGGCTACACCTTC.

A word on this clone: Other DNA sequences in the sample encode the same CDR3. This chain links TRBV7-9 with TRBJ2-2; TRBD2 agrees at 10 bases. Germline CDR1 and CDR2: SEHNR and FQNEAQ (reference sequence). There are 16 residues in the CDR3. V was pared by 5 bases and J by 4 bases, with 7 bases of the junction left unmatched. The CDR3: CASSPSGGAGTGELFF. The DNA for the CDR3 is TGTGCCAGCAGCCCCAGCGGGGGGGCCGGCACCGGGGAGCTGTTTTTT. Full variable domain (outside the CDR3, taken from reference TRBV7-9 and TRBJ2-2): DTGVSQNPRHKITKRGQNVTFRCDPISEHNRLYWYRQTLGQGPEFLTYFQNEAQLEKSRLLSDRFSAERPKGSFSTLEIQRTEQGDSAMYLCASSPSGGAGTGELFFGEGSRLTVL.

This chain links TRBV19 with TRBJ1-1; D unclear. CDR1 is LNHDA, CDR2 SQIVND, per germline (reference sequence). This CDR3 has 12 residues. V lost 1 base to trimming and J lost 5 bases, with 5 bases between them. DNA for the CDR3: TGTGCCAGTAGTATAGGGGAGACTGAAGCTTTCTTT. This translates into CASSIGETEAFF.

This clone has just a few counts. V and J are TRBV7-9 and TRBJ2-7, with D possibly TRBD2 on 8 matching bases. The germline V and J ends were trimmed by 5 bases and 2 bases, with 19 bases remaining between them. This CDR3 has 16 residues. The germline gives CDR1 SEHNR, CDR2 FQNEAQ (reference sequence). CDR3 DNA sequence: TGTGCCAGCAGCCCAAGAGGGGGCGGGAGGCCCTACGAGCAGTACTTC. Protein product: CASSPRGGGRPYEQYF.

Notes on this clone: One end of the junction does not line up with germline, which may come from a read error. The J gene is TRBJ2-3, the V gene TRBV30; 7 bases align to TRBD2. The CDR3 is 12 residues long. Germline CDR1 reads GTSNPN; CDR2 reads SVGIG (reference sequence). The CDR3 loop is CAWMAGMNAGDF. The CDR3 region has the DNA TGTGCCTGGATGGCAGGGATGAACGCGGGGGATTTT.